These 18 T cell receptor beta chains originate from one sample sequenced in a study of shared clonotypes between healthy human individuals. Clones were sequenced by immunoSEQ multiplex PCR, and TCRdb holds only the in-frame ones, with some missing. The table records approximately 650,000 clones, nearly 97% of them present only once. CD45RO negativity and positive selection for CCR7 defined naive CD8 cells, a population that excluded terminally differentiated effector memory CD45RA+ cells. Sequencing was carried out using naive CD8+ T cells sorted from blood. The receptors here all came from a woman in her twenties or thirties in good health.

The chain carries TRBV5-4 and TRBJ2-5, with 9 bases lining up with TRBD1. With the DNA end fitting TRBJ2-7 better, the J assignment may be wrong. The CDR3 has 14 residues. The V gene's germline CDR1 is SGHNT and CDR2 YYREEE (reference sequence). The CDR3 DNA is TGTGCCAGCAGCACCGGGACAGGGATCGACGAGCAGTACTTC. Its protein is CASSTGTGIDEQYF.

The CDR3 nucleotides are TGTGCCAGCAGCGTAGTTCGGTGCGTACGCAATCAGCCCCAGCATTTT. Its protein product is CASSVVRCVRNQPQHF. This chain connects TRBV9 to TRBJ1-5; the D is unclear. The CDR3 is 16 amino acids. With 0 bases removed from V and 2 bases from J, the gap between germline ends came to 12 bases. CDR1 and CDR2 from the germline V gene are SGDLS and YYNGEE.

The chain combines TRBV28 with TRBJ1-2, with D possibly matching TRBD1 (5 bases). Per germline, CDR1 MDHEN and CDR2 SYDVKM. CDR3 length equals 10 residues. The CDR3 nucleotides are TGTGCGTCGGGGGTCTATGGCTACACCTTC. Its protein is CASGVYGYTF.

The chain carries TRBV27 and TRBJ2-7, with 9 positions matching TRBD2. Germline V gene lookup returns CDR1 MNHEY and CDR2 SMNVEV (reference sequence). This CDR3 is 15 amino acids long. V shed 0 bases and J 3 bases; nucleotides not matched to a gene: 3. The CDR3, as DNA: TGTGCCAGCAGTTTATCTAGCGGGGGACTCTACGAGCAGTACTTC. It specifies CASSLSSGGLYEQYF.

The chain employs TRBV28 and TRBJ1-3; possible D gene TRBD1, 5 bases. V lost 6 bases, J lost 6 bases, and 30 bases lay in between. The CDR3 runs 19 residues. Germline CDR1 is MDHEN and CDR2 is SYDVKM. The CDR3 DNA reads as TGTGCCAGCAGAACCCCGAGTTTTCGAGGTCGGGGGGTCGTAAACACCATATATTTT. Translating it yields CASRTPSFRGRGVVNTIYF.

V and J are TRBV29-1 and TRBJ2-7; TRBD2 aligns across 7 bases. Germline values: CDR1 SQVTM, CDR2 ANQGSEA. This CDR3 comprises 13 residues. V lost 6 bases to trimming and J lost 3 bases; unmatched junction nucleotides: 8. The CDR3 DNA sequence: TGCAGCGTGTCTGGGACTAAACTCTACGAGCAGTACTTC. Protein: CSVSGTKLYEQYF.

The chain joins TRBV2 to TRBJ2-7; 7 nucleotides line up with TRBD2. Germline trimming cut 2 bases from V and 2 bases from J; bases unmatched to any gene: 9. Germline CDR1 SNHLY, CDR2 FYNNEI. The CDR3 contains 16 residues. Here the CDR3 DNA reads TGTGCCAGCAGTGAAACCTTGGCGGGAGCGCCCTACGAGCAGTACTTC. It yields the protein CASSETLAGAPYEQYF.

The gene calls are TRBV2 and TRBJ1-1; weak D call: TRBD1 (6 bases). The CDR3 length is 12 residues. The V end lost 10 bases, the J end lost 1 base, and 10 bases lay between the germline ends. CDR1 SNHLY and CDR2 FYNNEI come from the germline V gene. This CDR3 is CATGRGNTEAFF. The CDR3 region has the DNA TGTGCCACCGGCAGGGGGAACACTGAAGCTTTCTTT.

The chain carries TRBV27 and TRBJ2-2, with D hard to call. The V gene lost 6 bases and the J gene lost 5 bases, with 7 bases spanning the gap. CDR1 and CDR2 from the germline V gene are MNHEY and SMNVEV (reference sequence). This CDR3 region has 12 residues. In DNA, the CDR3 is TGTGCCAGCAGCGAGTGGACCGGGGAGCTGTTTTTT. It codes for CASSEWTGELFF.

This clone came up once. The V and J genes are TRBV27 and TRBJ2-5; D may be TRBD2 (6 bases). CDR1 is MNHEY and CDR2 is SMNVEV in the germline V gene (reference sequence). There are 14 residues in the CDR3. V was shortened by 1 base and J by 5 bases, with 11 bases between the two germline ends. The CDR3 nucleotides read TGTGCCAGCAGTTTATATGGAGGGGTGGAGACCCAGTACTTC. Translation: CASSLYGGVETQYF.

The chain recombines TRBV30 with TRBJ2-2; TRBD1 matches at 9 bases. This CDR3 is 16 amino acids long. V trimming: 2 bases; J trimming: 7 bases; junction bases outside the gene matches: 11. Per the germline V gene, CDR1 is GTSNPN and CDR2 is SVGIG (reference sequence). CDR3: CAWSSRGDRVFGELFF. CDR3 sequence (DNA): TGTGCCTGGAGTTCGAGAGGGGACAGGGTTTTCGGGGAGCTGTTTTTT.

V gene TRBV5-4 combines with J gene TRBJ2-1; either TRBD1 or TRBD2 may fit D (5 bases each). CDR3 size: 16 residues. V shed 3 bases and J shed 1 base, with 14 bases lying between them. CDR1 and CDR2 (germline): SGHNT, YYREEE (reference sequence). CDR3 region: CASSSGTSRSYNEQFF. The CDR3 DNA reads TGTGCCAGCAGCTCTGGGACCAGCAGATCCTACAATGAGCAGTTCTTC.

To note about this clone: Other DNA variants within this sample encode the same CDR3. The genes are TRBV5-1 and TRBJ1-1; tentative D call: TRBD1 (5 bases). Trimming stripped 4 bases from V and 1 base from J, with 11 bases between. This CDR3 is 14 amino acids long. Germline CDR1 and CDR2: SGHRS and YFSETQ. CDR3 sequence reads: CASSPGTGNTEAFF. The CDR3, as DNA: TGCGCCAGCAGCCCCGGGACGGGGAACACTGAAGCTTTCTTT. Complete variable domain (other parts from reference TRBV5-1 and TRBJ1-1): KAGVTQTPRYLIKTRGQQVTLSCSPISGHRSVSWYQQTPGQGLQFLFEYFSETQRNKGNFPGRFSGRQFSNSRSEMNVSTLELGDSALYLCASSPGTGNTEAFFGQGTRLTVV.

The J gene is TRBJ1-1, the V gene TRBV27, with unresolved D. This CDR3 region has 14 residues. CDR1 and CDR2 (germline): MNHEY, SMNVEV (reference sequence). Trimming cost V 8 bases and J 1 base, with 14 bases left between them. CDR3 loop: CASCPREGNTEAFF. The CDR3 nucleotides are TGTGCCAGCTGCCCTCGGGAAGGGAACACTGAAGCTTTCTTT.

The chain recombines TRBV6-4 with TRBJ2-1; D is possibly TRBD2 (6 bases). Germline CDR1 MRHNA, CDR2 SNTAGT. The V gene lost 11 bases and the J gene lost 8 bases, with 28 bases spanning the gap. The CDR3 has 16 residues. The CDR3 is CAGQPRDSNKFDEQFF. The CDR3 DNA reads TGTGCCGGCCAACCCCGGGACTCAAATAAGTTTGATGAGCAGTTCTTC.

V is TRBV5-1 and J is TRBJ2-7; 11 bases match TRBD1. Germline V CDR1 and CDR2: SGHRS, YFSETQ. Unmatched junction bases numbered 9, after V lost 7 bases and J lost 0 bases. The CDR3 consists of 16 residues. The CDR3 DNA sequence: TGCGCCAGCGGAAGGACAGGGGGCGTCCTCTCCTACGAGCAGTACTTC. Its protein product is CASGRTGGVLSYEQYF.

The CDR3 nucleotides are TGTGCCAGCAGCTCGAGACTAGCGGGAGGGCAAGAGACCCAGTACTTC. Its protein is CASSSRLAGGQETQYF. This chain links TRBV13 with TRBJ2-5; 14 bases are shared with TRBD2. Germline CDR1 and CDR2: PRHDT and FYEKMQ (reference sequence). V gave up 4 bases and J gave up 2 bases; unmatched junction bases: 3. The length of the CDR3 is 16 residues. Variable domain in full (rest from reference TRBV13 and TRBJ2-5): AAGVIQSPRHLIKEKRETATLKCYPIPRHDTVYWYQQGPGQDPQFLISFYEKMQSDKGSIPDRFSAQQFSDYHSELNMSSLELGDSALYFCASSSRLAGGQETQYFGPGTRLLVL.

The rearrangement uses TRBV25-1 and TRBJ2-3; maybe TRBD2 (6 bases). Deletions cut 3 bases from V and 3 bases from J, with 10 bases between. CDR3 size: 14 residues. Germline V lookup: CDR1 MGHDK, CDR2 SYGVNS. The CDR3: CASSDRESTDTQYF. CDR3 nucleotides: TGTGCCAGCAGTGACCGGGAGTCGACAGATACGCAGTATTTT.